Below, 5 T cell receptor beta chains from the same sample are listed, as sequenced in a study of T cell responses to AZD1222 COVID-19 vaccine. Sequencing was performed with immunoSEQ multiplex PCR; in TCRdb, only in-frame clones are kept and a portion is missing. The sample holds approximately 130,000 clones, 93% seen once. Source: peripheral blood, taken on day 0 of AZD1222 vaccination. These TCRs come from an adult in good health.

The chain joins TRBV11-2 to TRBJ2-5; D remains ambiguous. V lost 1 base, J lost 0 bases, and 3 bases lay in between. CDR1 and CDR2 from the germline V gene are SGHAT and FQNNGV. The length of the CDR3 is 13 residues. CDR3 DNA sequence: TGTGCCAGCAGCTTAGGTTACCAAGAGACCCAGTACTTC. It yields the protein CASSLGYQETQYF.

The CDR3 spells CASRIRGASGEPQHF. The DNA of the CDR3 is TGTGCCAGCAGAATTAGGGGGGCGAGTGGAGAGCCCCAGCATTTT. The genes are TRBV6-5 and TRBJ1-5, with a weak D call TRBD1 (6 bases). This CDR3 contains 15 residues. Germline V lookup: CDR1 MNHEY, CDR2 SVGAGI. Trimming removed 6 bases at V and 8 bases at J, with 20 bases between.

The chain uses TRBV3-1 (or the pseudogene TRBV3-2) and TRBJ2-6; no firm D call. Germline CDR1 and CDR2: LGHDT and YNNKEL (reference sequence). The CDR3 runs 15 residues. V was shortened by 7 bases and J by 1 base, with 11 bases between the two germline ends. DNA for the CDR3: TGTGCCAGCAAGAGTGAGGTATCTGGGGCCAACGTCCTGACTTTC. This encodes CASKSEVSGANVLTF.

This clone has only one observation. The chain uses TRBV9 and TRBJ1-2; a possible D gene is TRBD1 (6 bases). Trimming took 0 bases from V and 4 from J, leaving 19 bases between them. Germline lookup yields CDR1 SGDLS and CDR2 YYNGEE. The CDR3 runs to 17 residues. CDR3 sequence: CASSVGAGALGSYGYTF. CDR3 in DNA: TGTGCCAGCAGCGTAGGGGCAGGGGCTTTGGGGTCCTATGGCTACACCTTC. The whole variable domain, remainder taken from reference TRBV9 and TRBJ1-2, is DSGVTQTPKHLITATGQRVTLRCSPRSGDLSVYWYQQSLDQGLQFLIQYYNGEERAKGNILERFSAQQFPDLHSELNLSSLELGDSALYFCASSVGAGALGSYGYTFGSGTRLTVV.

The rearrangement joins TRBV19 to TRBJ1-5, with 7 bases matching TRBD1. The CDR3 loop spans 15 amino acids. Germline CDR1 and CDR2: LNHDA and SQIVND (reference sequence). Germline trimming cut 6 bases from V and 5 bases from J; bases unmatched to any gene: 10. For the CDR3, the DNA is TGTGCCAGTAGATTCCGGGACAGAGCTGATCAGCCCCAGCATTTT. It translates to CASRFRDRADQPQHF.